The 31 T cell receptor beta chains below come from one sample, sequenced in a study of blood T cell repertoires in COVID-19. The data were produced by immunoSEQ multiplex PCR, yet TCRdb's version contains in-frame clones alone and is incomplete. Here the sample spans about 250,000 clones, around 90% being singletons. The sample comprised peripheral blood. Source of these receptors: a man aged 30 to 45 with COVID-19, enrolled during active disease.

This sequence joins TRBV5-1 and TRBJ2-2; D ambiguous. Germline CDR1 is SGHRS and CDR2 is YFSETQ. This CDR3 region has 15 residues. V lost 4 bases and J lost 3, with 13 bases in between. DNA for the CDR3: TGCGCCAGCAGCCAACTTGGCGGCGACACCGGGGAGCTGTTTTTT. Translated, it gives CASSQLGGDTGELFF. The complete variable domain, with remaining parts taken from reference TRBV5-1 and TRBJ2-2, reads KAGVTQTPRYLIKTRGQQVTLSCSPISGHRSVSWYQQTPGQGLQFLFEYFSETQRNKGNFPGRFSGRQFSNSRSEMNVSTLELGDSALYLCASSQLGGDTGELFFGEGSRLTVL.

The CDR3 DNA follows: TGTGCCAGCAGCTCAGGGGTGGACTACGAGCAGTACTTC. Encoded protein: CASSSGVDYEQYF. The gene calls are TRBV7-6 and TRBJ2-7; D is possibly TRBD1 (6 bases). Germline values: CDR1 SGHVS, CDR2 FNYEAQ. Between the trimmed V and J ends, which lost 4 bases and 3 bases, there was a span of 10 bases. The CDR3 spans 13 residues.

V is TRBV27 and J is TRBJ1-1; D is unclear. CDR1 is MNHEY, CDR2 SMNVEV, per germline (reference sequence). This CDR3 spans 17 amino acids. The V end was cut by 0 bases, the J end by 0 bases, with 14 bases between. CDR3 coding DNA: TGTGCCAGCAGTTTATCCCTCAGGAAGAGATTGAACACTGAAGCTTTCTTT. This codes for CASSLSLRKRLNTEAFF.

This clone was counted once. The V gene is TRBV30, the J gene TRBJ2-7; 7 bases match TRBD1. The germline V gene encodes CDR1 GTSNPN and CDR2 SVGIG (reference sequence). CDR3 length equals 15 residues. Unmatched junction bases numbered 9, after V lost 4 bases and J lost 0 bases. CDR3 nucleotides: TGTGCCTGGACCCGGACAGGCTCAAGCTCCTACGAGCAGTACTTC. It translates to CAWTRTGSSSYEQYF.

A single count supports this clone. The chain carries TRBV5-1 and TRBJ2-7, with a tentative D call TRBD1 (6 bases). This CDR3 is 15 amino acids long. CDR1 and CDR2 from the germline V gene are SGHRS and YFSETQ. V dropped 0 bases and J dropped 4 bases, with 14 bases sitting between them. In DNA form, the CDR3 reads TGCGCCAGCAGCTTGGTAGAGGGGGTTGGGTACGAGCAGTACTTC. Translation: CASSLVEGVGYEQYF.

The rearrangement uses TRBV5-1 and TRBJ2-5, with 9 bases identical to TRBD2. V was clipped by 0 bases and J by 0 bases; unmatched bases: 3. CDR1 and CDR2 from the germline V gene are SGHRS and YFSETQ. The CDR3 contains 16 residues. Here the CDR3 reads CASSLGSGGYQETQYF. The CDR3 nucleotides are TGCGCCAGCAGCTTGGGCAGCGGGGGGTACCAAGAGACCCAGTACTTC.

V usage is TRBV5-1 and J usage is TRBJ1-2; D unclear. V was shortened by 2 bases and J by 0 bases, with 11 bases between the two germline ends. CDR1 is SGHRS, CDR2 YFSETQ, per germline. The CDR3 covers 15 residues. The CDR3 loop reads CASSFGVQANYGYTF. The DNA for the CDR3 is TGCGCCAGCAGCTTCGGGGTACAAGCTAACTATGGCTACACCTTC.

The rearrangement uses TRBV2 and TRBJ2-7; TRBD2 matches at 11 bases. Germline CDR1 is SNHLY and CDR2 is FYNNEI. The CDR3 has 16 amino acids. J gave up 0 bases and V 6 bases, and 7 bases lay outside the gene matches. The CDR3 DNA reads TGTGCCAGCAGAACCCTTACTAGCGGGAGCTCCTACGAGCAGTACTTC. It yields the protein CASRTLTSGSSYEQYF. The full variable domain, in which reference TRBV2 and TRBJ2-7 provide the parts outside the CDR3, is EPEVTQTPSHQVTQMGQEVILRCVPISNHLYFYWYRQILGQKVEFLVSFYNNEISEKSEIFDDQFSVERPDGSNFTLKIRSTKLEDSAMYFCASRTLTSGSSYEQYFGPGTRLTVT.

The CDR3 reads CASKAVQNNEQFF. The CDR3 DNA sequence: TGTGCCAGCAAGGCGGTGCAAAACAATGAGCAGTTCTTC. The rearrangement links TRBV2 to TRBJ2-1; D unclear. The V end lost 7 bases, the J end lost 5 bases, and 12 bases lay between the germline ends. The germline V gene encodes CDR1 SNHLY and CDR2 FYNNEI. The CDR3 covers 13 residues.

This rearrangement joins TRBV14 to TRBJ1-1; 10 bases align to TRBD1. The V gene end was trimmed by 7 bases and the J gene end by 4 bases; junction bases not matched to a gene: 9. Germline V lookup: CDR1 SGHDN, CDR2 FVKESK. There are 15 residues in the CDR3. Here the CDR3 DNA reads TGTGCCAGCAACCTAAGGACAGGGGGGACCACTGAAGCTTTCTTT. Translated, it gives CASNLRTGGTTEAFF.

This sequence joins TRBV4-1 and TRBJ1-2, with 7 bases matching TRBD1. The V gene end was trimmed by 3 bases and the J gene end by 10 bases; junction bases not matched to a gene: 14. The CDR3 length is 15 residues. Per germline, CDR1 MGHRA and CDR2 YSYEKL. The CDR3: CASSQAQDRSLFYTF. The CDR3 DNA sequence: TGCGCCAGCAGCCAGGCTCAGGACAGGTCCCTCTTCTACACCTTC.

The chain links TRBV12-3 or TRBV12-4 to TRBJ2-2; D uncertain. The CDR3 runs to 12 residues. Trimming removed 5 bases from V and 7 bases from J, with 8 bases in between. DNA for the CDR3: TGTGCCAGCAGTCCCCACAACGGGGAGCTGTTTTTT. Amino acids: CASSPHNGELFF.

J is TRBJ2-7 and V is TRBV5-4; 11 bases align to TRBD1. Germline loops: CDR1 SGHNT, CDR2 YYREEE (reference sequence). This CDR3 contains 16 residues. V lost 4 bases to trimming and J lost 0 bases; unmatched junction nucleotides: 6. The CDR3 region has the DNA TGTGCCAGCAGCACAGGACAGGGGGCCCTCTCCTACGAGCAGTACTTC. Translating gives CASSTGQGALSYEQYF.

This chain links TRBV4-1 with TRBJ2-1; D may be TRBD2 (6 bases). Germline values: CDR1 MGHRA, CDR2 YSYEKL. There are 16 residues in the CDR3. Trimming took 0 bases from V and 4 from J, leaving 13 bases between them. The CDR3 is CASSQELAVYYNEQFF. The CDR3 DNA reads TGCGCCAGCAGCCAAGAACTAGCCGTCTATTACAATGAGCAGTTCTTC.

The genes are TRBV4-2 and TRBJ2-5; D might be TRBD1 (6 bases). The CDR3 is made up of 15 amino acids. The germline V and J ends were trimmed by 0 bases and 1 base, with 9 bases remaining between them. CDR1 is LGHNA and CDR2 is YNFKEQ in the germline V gene. CDR3 coding DNA: TGTGCCAGCAGCCAAGATGGACAGTCCCAAGAGACCCAGTACTTC. Translated, it gives CASSQDGQSQETQYF.

This clone was detected only a few times. The CDR3 reads CASSLGVIAELSYEQYF. As DNA, the CDR3 is TGTGCCAGCAGCTTAGGCGTAATAGCGGAACTCTCCTACGAGCAGTACTTC. The V call is TRBV7-9, the J call TRBJ2-7; possibly TRBD2 for D (6 bases). Germline CDR1 is SEHNR and CDR2 is FQNEAQ (reference sequence). CDR3 length equals 17 residues. The V end was cut by 1 base, the J end by 0 bases, with 16 bases between.

The chain is built from TRBV3-1 (or the pseudogene TRBV3-2) and TRBJ1-3; TRBD1 matches 10 bases. The V segment lost 4 bases and the J segment 2 bases; nucleotides outside the gene matches: 8. Per germline, CDR1 LGHDT and CDR2 YNNKEL (reference sequence). This CDR3 has 17 residues. The chain's CDR3 is CASSLSTGGLTGNTIYF. CDR3 sequence (DNA): TGTGCCAGCAGCCTATCGACAGGGGGCCTGACTGGAAACACCATATATTTT.

V and J are TRBV5-6 and TRBJ2-5; D unresolved. The CDR3 is made up of 13 amino acids. Trimming cost V 4 bases and J 2 bases, with 9 bases left between them. Germline values: CDR1 SGHDT, CDR2 YYEEEE. The CDR3 sequence is CASSPDFQETQYF. DNA of the CDR3: TGTGCCAGCAGCCCCGACTTTCAAGAGACCCAGTACTTC.

V is TRBV19 and J is TRBJ1-5, with D possibly matching TRBD1 (6 bases). The germline V gene has CDR1 LNHDA and CDR2 SQIVND (reference sequence). The CDR3 totals 20 residues. The V end was cut by 4 bases, the J end by 6 bases, with 31 bases between. Here the CDR3 DNA reads TGTGCCAGTAGTAGTATAGATCACCTCGGTAAGGATGGGGGCAGTCAGCCCCAGCATTTT. This translates into CASSSIDHLGKDGGSQPQHF.

Only a few counts were recorded for this clone. The CDR3 DNA reads as TGCGCCAGCAGCCCGAGACAGGGCGGGGAGACCCAGTACTTC. Amino acid sequence: CASSPRQGGETQYF. The J gene is TRBJ2-5, the V gene TRBV4-1, with TRBD1 matching 7 bases. This CDR3 has 14 residues. J gave up 5 bases and V 4 bases, and 7 bases lay outside the gene matches. The V gene's germline CDR1 is MGHRA and CDR2 YSYEKL.

The CDR3 loop reads CASSDRQGNEKLFF. The CDR3 DNA follows: TGTGCCAGCAGTGACCGACAGGGTAATGAAAAACTGTTTTTT. The chain couples TRBV6-1 to TRBJ1-4; 7 positions agree with TRBD1. The ends lost 3 bases at V and 4 bases at J; junction bases unmatched: 2. Germline V CDR1 and CDR2: MNHNS, SASEGT. The CDR3 is 14 residues long.

The CDR3 bases are TGTGCCAGCAGCTTAGGGTCAGGGGGCCTACCCAATCAGCCCCAGCATTTT. It codes for CASSLGSGGLPNQPQHF. V and J are TRBV7-9 and TRBJ1-5, with 8 positions matching TRBD1. The CDR3 is 17 residues long. Germline assignment: CDR1 SEHNR and CDR2 FQNEAQ (reference sequence). With 1 base clipped from V and 3 bases from J, the junction kept 8 bases outside the gene matches.

The V gene is TRBV10-2, the J gene TRBJ1-6; a weak D match, TRBD1 (6 bases). The CDR3 has 14 amino acids. The germline V and J ends were trimmed by 6 bases and 13 bases, with 19 bases remaining between them. Germline V gene sequence: CDR1 WSHSY, CDR2 SAAADI. The CDR3 nucleotides read TGCGCCAGCAGAGCCGATACCCAGGGGAACCCCCTCCACTTT. Translated, it gives CASRADTQGNPLHF.

The chain is built from TRBV19 and TRBJ2-7; TRBD2 is a possible D gene (6 bases). This CDR3 comprises 13 residues. Germline V CDR1 and CDR2: LNHDA, SQIVND (reference sequence). Between the trimmed V and J ends, which lost 5 bases and 4 bases, there was a span of 12 bases. The chain's CDR3 is CASSSAGGYEQYF. The CDR3 DNA is TGTGCCAGTAGTTCAGCTGGGGGGTACGAGCAGTACTTC.

This clone was observed a single time. The CDR3 protein is CASSFISQGNTEAFF. CDR3 in DNA: TGTGCCAGCAGCTTTATATCACAGGGGAACACTGAAGCTTTCTTT. The chain uses TRBV5-5 and TRBJ1-1; a possible D gene is TRBD1 (6 bases). The germline V gene encodes CDR1 SGHKS and CDR2 YYEKEE (reference sequence). This CDR3 comprises 15 residues. Trimming took off 2 bases at V and 1 base at J, with 12 bases between the two ends. Supplemented by reference TRBV5-5 and TRBJ1-1, the full variable domain reads DAGVTQSPTHLIKTRGQQVTLRCSPISGHKSVSWYQQVLGQGPQFIFQYYEKEERGRGNFPDRFSARQFPNYSSELNVNALLLGDSALYLCASSFISQGNTEAFFGQGTRLTVV.

V is TRBV3-1 (or the pseudogene TRBV3-2) and J is TRBJ2-2; 8 bases are shared with TRBD2. In germline, CDR1 is LGHDT, CDR2 YNNKEL (reference sequence). This CDR3 is built from 17 residues. V gave up 2 bases and J gave up 1 base; unmatched junction bases: 6. This CDR3 is CASSQPASGRNTGELFF. The CDR3 bases are TGTGCCAGCAGCCAACCCGCTAGCGGGCGGAACACCGGGGAGCTGTTTTTT.

The rearrangement links TRBV2 to TRBJ2-5; a weak D match, TRBD2 (5 bases). Germline V lookup: CDR1 SNHLY, CDR2 FYNNEI. CDR3 length: 15 amino acids. V was trimmed by 6 bases and J by 4 bases, leaving 18 bases between them. The CDR3 loop reads CASSATPGVAETQYF. The CDR3 bases are TGTGCCAGCAGCGCCACCCCCGGGGTCGCAGAGACCCAGTACTTC.

The chain employs TRBV2 and TRBJ1-2; D gene unclear. The CDR3 is made up of 13 amino acids. V shed 9 bases and J shed 2 bases, with 13 bases lying between them. Germline values: CDR1 SNHLY, CDR2 FYNNEI. For the CDR3, the DNA is TGTGCCAGTGGGAGACAACTAAACTATGGCTACACCTTC. It codes for CASGRQLNYGYTF.

The V call is TRBV30, the J call TRBJ2-2; TRBD2 matches 8 bases. Trimming took 3 bases from V and 5 from J; bases not matched to a gene: 8. Germline V CDR1 and CDR2: GTSNPN, SVGIG (reference sequence). CDR3 length equals 15 residues. DNA for the CDR3: TGTGCCTGGAGACCCGGGGGGGCCCAAACCGGGGAGCTGTTTTTT. The encoded protein is CAWRPGGAQTGELFF.

CDR3 loop: CSVGETGIGGDGYTF. CDR3 nucleotide sequence: TGCAGCGTTGGAGAAACCGGGATTGGAGGGGATGGCTACACCTTC. The V call is TRBV29-1, the J call TRBJ1-2, with D possibly matching TRBD1 (5 bases). Trimming pared 4 bases from V and 6 bases from J, leaving 21 bases between. The CDR3 runs 15 residues. Germline CDR1 and CDR2: SQVTM and ANQGSEA.

Points on this clone: The same CDR3 arises from other DNA sequences in this sample as well. The chain uses TRBV30 and TRBJ2-5; D is unresolved. Deletions cut 0 bases from V and 5 bases from J, with 4 bases between. Germline assignment: CDR1 GTSNPN and CDR2 SVGIG (reference sequence). The CDR3 sequence is 11 residues long. Here the CDR3 reads CAWSVLETQYF. CDR3 sequence (DNA): TGTGCCTGGAGTGTTCTCGAGACCCAGTACTTC.